The clone carrying this T cell receptor beta chain has a handful of counts. No antigen is known for it. This entry belongs to a study of T cells after yellow fever vaccination. Study in general: The authors prepared low-cell-number fractions using SMART-Seq v4 Ultra Low Input. Study-level results: Researchers report a weaker secondary response that nonetheless peaked faster, day 5 versus 15. Although most clonotypes did not, a small share appeared in both CD4 and CD8 compartments.

V was pared by 0 bases and J by 0 bases, with 11 bases between. This CDR3 is 16 amino acids long. CDR1 and CDR2 (germline): SGHDN, FVKESK. TCRdb ran MiXCR on the 5' RACE reads and lists one entry per CDR3 protein. The sample consists of 300,000 or so distinct CDR3 sequences, around 6.8% of them appearing once. The sample consisted of PBMCs, taken 45 days after the first yellow fever vaccination. The chain is built from TRBV14 and TRBJ1-1; D is ambiguous. This receptor was taken from a man younger than 30 who received the YFV17D yellow fever vaccine. CDR3 residues: CASSQEIVGMNTEAFF. The CDR3, as DNA: TGTGCCAGCAGCCAAGAAATTGTTGGGATGAACACTGAAGCTTTCTTT.